This T cell receptor beta chain appears in the sequencing data of a study of control samples from healthy donors and cancer patients. Sequenced by immunoSEQ multiplex PCR; TCRdb stores in-frame clones only, minus some. This sample has about 80,000 clones, with over 75% found just once. The CDR3 is made up of 16 amino acids. The germline gives CDR1 LNHDA, CDR2 SQIVND (reference sequence). Trimming removed 3 bases at V and 3 bases at J, with 16 bases between. This TCR derives from a woman between 50 and 59 years old in good health. The chain carries TRBV19 and TRBJ2-3, with a tentative D call TRBD2 (6 bases). Material for sequencing was blood. The CDR3 DNA reads TGTGCCAGTAGTATGGAGGGAACGGGAATTACAGATACGCAGTATTTT. It specifies CASSMEGTGITDTQYF.